This is a list of T cell receptor beta chains from one sample in a study of CD8 T cells in ankylosing spondylitis. TCRdb analysed the 5' RACE reads with MiXCR anew, one entry per CDR3 protein. The sample carries some 300,000 distinct CDR3 sequences, less than 25% recorded once. Sample: blood, either unsorted or a sorted T cell fraction (not recorded which). All receptors come from a female donor with ankylosing spondylitis or in good health (not recorded which). The conserved cysteine and the conserved F or W are not part of the CDR3 here. Each record gives: CDR3 length, V gene, J gene, CDR3 protein.

CDR3 length: 14; V gene: TRBV4-3; J gene: TRBJ1-2; CDR3 protein: ASSQESGGTGYGYT
CDR3 length: 11; V gene: TRBV5-1; J gene: TRBJ2-5; CDR3 protein: ASSSGLQETQY
CDR3 length: 12; V gene: TRBV20-1; J gene: TRBJ2-1; CDR3 protein: SATTGQGRNEQF
CDR3 length: 13; V gene: TRBV19; J gene: TRBJ1-2; CDR3 protein: ASSPTLIQVGGYT
CDR3 length: 10; V gene: TRBV6-2/TRBV6-3; J gene: TRBJ1-1; CDR3 protein: ASRRRNTEAF
CDR3 length: 12; V gene: TRBV9; J gene: TRBJ1-1; CDR3 protein: ASKQGLMNTEAF
CDR3 length: 10; V gene: TRBV7-2; J gene: TRBJ2-1; CDR3 protein: ASSPARNEQF
CDR3 length: 14; V gene: TRBV20-1; J gene: TRBJ1-2; CDR3 protein: SARDRKGPVGYGYT
CDR3 length: 11; V gene: TRBV7-2; J gene: TRBJ2-7; CDR3 protein: ASSSVWGAEQY
CDR3 length: 14; V gene: TRBV7-8; J gene: TRBJ2-7; CDR3 protein: ASSLSRVPPLGEQY
CDR3 length: 13; V gene: TRBV4-3; J gene: TRBJ2-7; CDR3 protein: ASSQASGGSYEQY
CDR3 length: 11; V gene: TRBV20-1; J gene: TRBJ2-1; CDR3 protein: SGSFSSYNEQF
CDR3 length: 12; V gene: TRBV6-5; J gene: TRBJ1-4; CDR3 protein: ATARADQNEKLF
CDR3 length: 10; V gene: TRBV7-8; J gene: TRBJ2-2; CDR3 protein: ASSSSGRELF
CDR3 length: 12; V gene: TRBV20-1; J gene: TRBJ1-5; CDR3 protein: SATLGTGGQPQH
CDR3 length: 11; V gene: TRBV2; J gene: TRBJ2-7; CDR3 protein: ASRDRTTYEQY
CDR3 length: 8; V gene: TRBV12-3/TRBV12-4; J gene: TRBJ2-1; CDR3 protein: ASSGYEQF
CDR3 length: 16; V gene: TRBV6-1; J gene: TRBJ2-4; CDR3 protein: ASSDLPQGVIAKNIQY
CDR3 length: 15; V gene: TRBV27; J gene: TRBJ2-3; CDR3 protein: ASSLLAGPLGTDTQY
CDR3 length: 15; V gene: TRBV7-8; J gene: TRBJ1-6; CDR3 protein: ASSLYHKRGYNSPLH
CDR3 length: 13; V gene: TRBV5-5; J gene: TRBJ1-1; CDR3 protein: ASSLGGGGGSEAF
CDR3 length: 14; V gene: TRBV12-3/TRBV12-4; J gene: TRBJ2-3; CDR3 protein: ASSPKREDGPDTQY
CDR3 length: 13; V gene: TRBV19; J gene: TRBJ2-7; CDR3 protein: ASSIVDSGIYEQY
CDR3 length: 13; V gene: TRBV7-8; J gene: TRBJ2-7; CDR3 protein: ASSLNTFSSYEQY
CDR3 length: 14; V gene: TRBV12-3/TRBV12-4; J gene: TRBJ2-7; CDR3 protein: ASSPGTARLHYEQY
CDR3 length: 13; V gene: TRBV2; J gene: TRBJ2-5; CDR3 protein: ASQQGSLIQETQY
CDR3 length: 12; V gene: TRBV5-6; J gene: TRBJ2-5; CDR3 protein: ASSPSAQQETQY
CDR3 length: 11; V gene: TRBV29-1; J gene: TRBJ1-2; CDR3 protein: SVEVDRNYGYT
CDR3 length: 12; V gene: TRBV20-1; J gene: TRBJ1-6; CDR3 protein: SARDPGGASPLH
CDR3 length: 12; V gene: TRBV7-3; J gene: TRBJ1-2; CDR3 protein: ASSLSRTEGGYT
CDR3 length: 13; V gene: TRBV9; J gene: TRBJ1-2; CDR3 protein: ASSQGTGNRYGYT
CDR3 length: 11; V gene: TRBV2; J gene: TRBJ2-7; CDR3 protein: ASSESYAGLRH
CDR3 length: 11; V gene: TRBV20-1; J gene: TRBJ1-4; CDR3 protein: SARGQGGEKLF
CDR3 length: 12; V gene: TRBV5-1; J gene: TRBJ2-7; CDR3 protein: ASSPTYGNYEQY
CDR3 length: 10; V gene: TRBV12-3/TRBV12-4; J gene: TRBJ1-2; CDR3 protein: ASSSPQGGYT
CDR3 length: 13; V gene: TRBV7-2; J gene: TRBJ2-3; CDR3 protein: ASSYYRDREDTQY
CDR3 length: 10; V gene: TRBV12-3/TRBV12-4; J gene: TRBJ2-2; CDR3 protein: ASTLTTGELF
CDR3 length: 10; V gene: TRBV29-1; J gene: TRBJ2-1; CDR3 protein: SVEVGNNEQF
CDR3 length: 13; V gene: TRBV10-3; J gene: TRBJ1-5; CDR3 protein: AISESEEGGQPQH
CDR3 length: 13; V gene: TRBV3-1; J gene: TRBJ1-5; CDR3 protein: ASSHGQGGGQPQH
CDR3 length: 12; V gene: TRBV11-1; J gene: TRBJ2-7; CDR3 protein: ASSQGGTSYEQY
CDR3 length: 16; V gene: TRBV23-1; J gene: TRBJ2-1; CDR3 protein: ASSQSSWPVNSYNEQF
CDR3 length: 11; V gene: TRBV20-1; J gene: TRBJ2-3; CDR3 protein: SAREGGTDTQY
CDR3 length: 11; V gene: TRBV6-1; J gene: TRBJ2-7; CDR3 protein: ASRGGPIYEQY
CDR3 length: 13; V gene: TRBV5-5; J gene: TRBJ2-5; CDR3 protein: ASSFASGTEETQY
CDR3 length: 11; V gene: TRBV24-1; J gene: TRBJ2-1; CDR3 protein: ATSDPGRHEQF
CDR3 length: 12; V gene: TRBV12-3/TRBV12-4; J gene: TRBJ1-1; CDR3 protein: ASTPDRGFTEAF
CDR3 length: 10; V gene: TRBV12-3/TRBV12-4; J gene: TRBJ1-3; CDR3 protein: ASRQGGNTIY
CDR3 length: 16; V gene: TRBV6-5; J gene: TRBJ2-5; CDR3 protein: ASSYSLTSGKDQETQY
CDR3 length: 8; V gene: TRBV20-1; J gene: TRBJ2-1; CDR3 protein: SAIPNEQF
CDR3 length: 13; V gene: TRBV12-3/TRBV12-4; J gene: TRBJ2-3; CDR3 protein: ASIRSGTSSDTQY
CDR3 length: 15; V gene: TRBV10-3; J gene: TRBJ2-7; CDR3 protein: AISEPPGLAGAGEQY
CDR3 length: 11; V gene: TRBV15; J gene: TRBJ1-5; CDR3 protein: ATSREVRQPQH
CDR3 length: 13; V gene: TRBV5-8; J gene: TRBJ2-3; CDR3 protein: ASSPGSGTTDTQY
CDR3 length: 18; V gene: TRBV27; J gene: TRBJ2-1; CDR3 protein: ASSALWERSSGTTYNEQF
CDR3 length: 14; V gene: TRBV9; J gene: TRBJ2-3; CDR3 protein: ASSVDLAASTDTQY
CDR3 length: 12; V gene: TRBV25-1; J gene: TRBJ2-7; CDR3 protein: ASSSHISSYEQY
CDR3 length: 12; V gene: TRBV6-1; J gene: TRBJ2-7; CDR3 protein: ASARPGVAYEQY
CDR3 length: 12; V gene: TRBV6-2/TRBV6-3; J gene: TRBJ2-1; CDR3 protein: AISSWGGVNEQF